This TCR beta chain was sequenced during a study of vaccination and CD4 T cells after COVID-19. Study summary: Convalescent donors totaled six males and four females, including two who were Hispanic.

This clonotype showed up just a few times. Its antigen is unidentified. As to treatment: approximately 9-day PBMC culture with coronavirus spike peptide pools or control peptides (ViraFEST assay). When roughly ten days of culture had elapsed, CD4+ T cells were isolated by negative selection. CDR3 length equals 14 residues. The ends were cut back, 1 base at V and 5 bases at J, with 10 bases in the middle. The germline gives CDR1 SGHDT, CDR2 YYEEEE. Study outcomes and limitations: Convalescent patients' clones that were vaccine-specific were spike mono-reactive in 304 of 307 cases.

The Oncomine TCR Beta short-read assay was what sequenced the DNA obtained from cultured CD4+ T cells. TCRdb reprocessed the PCR reads with MiXCR, giving one entry per CDR3 protein. The table shows more than 12,000 distinct CDR3 sequences, with less than 70% occurring only once. V is TRBV5-6 and J is TRBJ1-5; tentatively, D is TRBD1 (6 bases). The specimen was CD4+ T cells from blood, cultured in vitro, collected before SARS-CoV-2 vaccination. The receptor was isolated from a human donor who had recovered from COVID-19. The chain's CDR3 is CASSLYRVHQPQHF. CDR3 nucleotides: TGTGCCAGCAGCTTGTACAGGGTTCATCAGCCCCAGCATTTT.